These 30 T cell receptor beta chains were all obtained from the same sample, sequenced in a study of blood T cell repertoires in COVID-19. Assay used: immunoSEQ multiplex PCR; TCRdb lists only in-frame clones, some missing. This table has over 200,000 clones, approximately 90% appearing once. The sample taken for sequencing was PBMCs or T cells enriched from blood (not recorded which). All receptors come from a woman in her thirties or forties with acute COVID-19.

The chain links TRBV5-1 to TRBJ1-4; D unclear. CDR3 size: 15 residues. Germline lookup yields CDR1 SGHRS and CDR2 YFSETQ. The V end lost 0 bases, the J end lost 2 bases, and 8 bases lay between the germline ends. CDR3 in DNA: TGCGCCAGCAGCTTGGTCACCGGGACTAATGAAAAACTGTTTTTT. Translated: CASSLVTGTNEKLFF.

Only one count was recorded for this clone. The CDR3 protein is CASKGIRGTTGNTIYF. The CDR3 DNA follows: TGTGCCAGTAAGGGCATCCGGGGTACGACTGGAAACACCATATATTTT. This chain uses TRBV19 with TRBJ1-3; D ambiguous. There are 16 residues in the CDR3. CDR1 and CDR2 (germline): LNHDA, SQIVND (reference sequence). Deletions cut 7 bases from V and 2 bases from J, with 18 bases between.

V is TRBV11-3 and J is TRBJ2-3, with TRBD2 identical over 9 bases. Germline CDR1 reads SGHNT; CDR2 reads YENEEA. CDR3 length equals 15 residues. The trim removed 1 base at V and 4 bases at J, leaving 3 bases unmatched. CDR3 nucleotides: TGTGCCAGCAGCTTAGGGGGACTAGCCGCAGATACGCAGTATTTT. Residues: CASSLGGLAADTQYF.

The chain uses TRBV5-6 and TRBJ1-2; D is possibly TRBD1 (5 bases). This CDR3 comprises 13 residues. The V end was cut by 2 bases, the J end by 7 bases, with 12 bases between. Germline V gene sequence: CDR1 SGHDT, CDR2 YYEEEE. As DNA, the CDR3 is TGTGCCAGCAGCTTCGGGCGCGGGGGTGGCTACACCTTC. Translation gives CASSFGRGGGYTF.

The V gene is TRBV7-9, the J gene TRBJ1-4, with D perhaps matching TRBD1 (6 bases). Germline CDR1 and CDR2: SEHNR and FQNEAQ (reference sequence). The germline V and J ends were trimmed by 6 bases and 4 bases, with 12 bases remaining between them. This CDR3 has 14 amino acids. DNA of the CDR3: TGTGCCAGCAGTGGCCGGGACATTAATGAAAAACTGTTTTTT. Translation gives CASSGRDINEKLFF.

The V gene is TRBV27, the J gene TRBJ1-5; TRBD1 agrees at 10 bases. This CDR3 comprises 15 residues. V shed 8 bases, J shed 3 bases, and the junction held 7 bases outside the gene matches. Germline CDR1 MNHEY, CDR2 SMNVEV (reference sequence). The CDR3 coding sequence is TGTGCCAGCCGGCCCGGACAGGGGGACAATCAGCCCCAGCATTTT. Its translation is CASRPGQGDNQPQHF.

V gene TRBV5-6 combines with J gene TRBJ2-5; 10 nucleotides line up with TRBD2. This CDR3 comprises 15 residues. After removal of 0 bases from V and 2 bases from J, the junction contained 1 base not matched to a gene. Germline V gene data show CDR1 as SGHDT and CDR2 as YYEEEE. CDR3 nucleotides: TGTGCCAGCAGCTTGGAACTAGCGGGACAAGAGACCCAGTACTTC. Amino acids: CASSLELAGQETQYF.

In DNA form, the CDR3 reads TGTGCCAGCAGCTTAGGGAGGCCAGGAATTTACCACTTGCAGTACTTC. This translates into CASSLGRPGIYHLQYF. The chain recombines TRBV7-9 with TRBJ2-7, with D perhaps TRBD2 (5 bases). The CDR3 is 16 residues long. CDR1 and CDR2 (germline): SEHNR, FQNEAQ (reference sequence). V gave up 1 base and J gave up 9 bases, with 22 bases separating them.

Regarding this clone: The identical CDR3 is also encoded by other nucleotide sequences in the sample. The rearrangement links TRBV5-1 to TRBJ2-3; 7 nucleotides match TRBD1. The CDR3 consists of 15 residues. Germline-derived CDR1 and CDR2 are SGHRS and YFSETQ. V was clipped by 0 bases and J by 3 bases; unmatched bases: 4. CDR3 protein: CASSLGQGLTDTQYF. The CDR3 DNA follows: TGCGCCAGCAGCTTGGGACAGGGTTTGACAGATACGCAGTATTTT.

The chain has TRBV2 and TRBJ2-1; 14 nucleotides line up with TRBD2. The CDR3 consists of 14 residues. After removal of 6 bases from V and 10 bases from J, the junction contained 5 bases not matched to a gene. CDR1 and CDR2 (germline): SNHLY, FYNNEI. CDR3 sequence (DNA): TGTGCCAGCAGCAGACTAGCGGGAGGGGAGGAGCAGTTCTTC. Amino acid sequence: CASSRLAGGEEQFF.

CDR3 region: CASSAGAGQPQHF. The CDR3 bases are TGTGCCAGTAGTGCGGGAGCGGGTCAGCCCCAGCATTTT. The genes are TRBV3-1 (or the pseudogene TRBV3-2) and TRBJ1-5; D uncertain. V lost 9 bases, J lost 6 bases, and 15 bases lay in between. This CDR3 comprises 13 residues. Germline V CDR1 and CDR2: LGHDT, YNNKEL (reference sequence).

The J gene is TRBJ2-5, the V gene TRBV30, with 8 bases matching TRBD1. Trimming at V came to 5 bases and at J to 5 bases, leaving 10 bases not matched to a gene. The CDR3 has 14 amino acids. CDR1 is GTSNPN, CDR2 SVGIG, per germline (reference sequence). CDR3 DNA: TGTGCCTGGGAAACTCCGGGACAGGAGGAGACCCAGTACTTC. Amino acid sequence: CAWETPGQEETQYF.

This sequence joins TRBV6-2 or TRBV6-3 and TRBJ2-6, with 8 bases that match TRBD1. Germline V gene lookup returns CDR1 MNHEY and CDR2 SVGEGT. This CDR3 spans 15 amino acids. V trimming: 4 bases; J trimming: 9 bases; junction bases outside the gene matches: 8. CDR3 loop: CASSWVPDRVNVLTF. The CDR3 region has the DNA TGTGCCAGCAGTTGGGTCCCGGACAGGGTCAACGTCCTGACTTTC.

V gene TRBV30 combines with J gene TRBJ2-4; 7 bases agree with TRBD2. The germline V gene has CDR1 GTSNPN and CDR2 SVGIG (reference sequence). Germline trimming cut 2 bases from V and 6 bases from J; bases unmatched to any gene: 7. The CDR3 is 14 amino acids. The CDR3 sequence: CAWSFRGSANIQYF. The CDR3 coding sequence is TGTGCCTGGAGTTTCCGCGGGAGTGCAAACATTCAGTACTTC.

This chain joins TRBV5-6 and TRBJ1-2; D possibly corresponds to TRBD1 (6 bases). CDR3 length: 13 amino acids. The germline gives CDR1 SGHDT, CDR2 YYEEEE. The ends were cut back, 5 bases at V and 2 bases at J, with 10 bases in the middle. The CDR3 protein is CASRKQGNYGYTF. The CDR3 DNA sequence: TGTGCCAGCAGGAAACAGGGAAACTATGGCTACACCTTC.

This clone has only a few counts. V gene TRBV2 combines with J gene TRBJ1-1; D remains ambiguous. Germline V gene lookup returns CDR1 SNHLY and CDR2 FYNNEI. The CDR3 is made up of 13 amino acids. V was shortened by 7 bases and J by 7 bases, with 16 bases between the two germline ends. The CDR3 region is CASIADGVLEAFF. For the CDR3, the DNA is TGTGCCAGCATCGCGGACGGGGTCCTTGAAGCTTTCTTT.

The rearrangement joins TRBV5-4 to TRBJ2-2; 10 nucleotides line up with TRBD2. Germline CDR1 is SGHNT and CDR2 is YYREEE (reference sequence). The CDR3 covers 15 residues. V shed 4 bases, J shed 2 bases, and the junction held 2 bases outside the gene matches. CDR3 bases: TGTGCCAGCAGCGGGACTAGCGTTAACACCGGGGAGCTGTTTTTT. As protein: CASSGTSVNTGELFF.

This rearrangement joins TRBV11-3 to TRBJ2-1, with TRBD2 as a possible D gene (6 bases). There are 17 residues in the CDR3. Germline assignment: CDR1 SGHNT and CDR2 YENEEA. V lost 5 bases to trimming and J lost 5 bases, with 22 bases between them. This CDR3 reads CASSPSSGTFFNNEQFF. The CDR3 DNA reads as TGTGCCAGCAGCCCTTCTTCCGGGACTTTCTTTAACAATGAGCAGTTCTTC.

The V call is TRBV11-2, the J call TRBJ2-7; D might be TRBD1 (6 bases). Trimming took 6 bases from V and 3 from J, leaving 15 bases between them. CDR1 and CDR2 from the germline V gene are SGHAT and FQNNGV. The length of the CDR3 is 14 residues. The CDR3 here is CASSWARGGYEQYF. DNA of the CDR3: TGTGCCAGCAGTTGGGCGCGAGGGGGCTACGAGCAGTACTTC.

This chain connects TRBV18 to TRBJ2-2; 9 nucleotides match TRBD2. Trimming took 3 bases from V and 5 from J; bases not matched to a gene: 7. Looked up from germline, CDR1 is KGHSH and CDR2 is LQKENI. This CDR3 comprises 16 residues. This chain's CDR3 is CASSPAGGSSTGELFF. Written as DNA, the CDR3 is TGTGCCAGCTCACCTGCGGGAGGGTCGTCTACCGGGGAGCTGTTTTTT.

This clone was detected only once. The chain links TRBV5-1 to TRBJ2-5, with 7 bases aligning to TRBD2. The germline CDR1 and CDR2 sequences are SGHRS and YFSETQ. The V segment lost 3 bases and the J segment 2 bases; nucleotides outside the gene matches: 4. The CDR3 spans 14 residues. CDR3 loop: CASSWPSGQETQYF. For the CDR3, the DNA is TGCGCCAGCAGCTGGCCTAGCGGACAAGAGACCCAGTACTTC. Using reference TRBV5-1 and TRBJ2-5 for the parts outside the CDR3, the full variable domain is KAGVTQTPRYLIKTRGQQVTLSCSPISGHRSVSWYQQTPGQGLQFLFEYFSETQRNKGNFPGRFSGRQFSNSRSEMNVSTLELGDSALYLCASSWPSGQETQYFGPGTRLLVL.

The rearrangement links TRBV30 to TRBJ2-7; 7 bases map to TRBD1. Unmatched junction bases numbered 12, after V lost 8 bases and J lost 5 bases. The CDR3 loop spans 13 amino acids. Germline V lookup: CDR1 GTSNPN, CDR2 SVGIG (reference sequence). The CDR3 nucleotides read TGTGCCGCCACGACAGGGTTCAGCCACGAGCAGTACTTC. Translation: CAATTGFSHEQYF. The whole variable domain, filled in from reference TRBV30 and TRBJ2-7, reads SQTIHQWPATLVQPVGSPLSLECTVEGTSNPNLYWYRQAAGRGLQLLFYSVGIGQISSEVPQNLSASRPQDRQFILSSKKLLLSDSGFYLCAATTGFSHEQYFGPGTRLTVT.

The CDR3 DNA follows: TGTGCCAGCAGACACGGACAGGGGGGCTCCTACGAGCAGTACGTC. This translates into CASRHGQGGSYEQYV. The chain recombines TRBV11-2 with TRBJ2-7, with 10 bases that match TRBD1. The length of the CDR3 is 15 residues. The trim removed 6 bases at V and 0 bases at J, leaving 5 bases unmatched. From germline, CDR1 is SGHAT and CDR2 FQNNGV.

V is TRBV20-1 and J is TRBJ1-2; D perhaps matches TRBD1 (6 bases). The germline V gene encodes CDR1 DFQATT and CDR2 SNEGSKA (reference sequence). CDR3 size: 11 residues. V was trimmed by 3 bases and J by 8 bases, leaving 10 bases between them. CDR3 amino acids: CSASRTEGYTF. DNA of the CDR3: TGCAGTGCTAGCCGGACAGAGGGCTACACCTTC.

The V and J genes are TRBV7-8 and TRBJ1-1; 8 bases match TRBD1. The trim removed 5 bases at V and 6 bases at J, leaving 11 bases unmatched. The CDR3 spans 15 residues. Germline-derived CDR1 and CDR2 are SGHVS and FQNEAQ. The CDR3 nucleotides read TGTGCCAGCAGCGGGCGGACAGGGTATATCGCTGAAGCTTTCTTT. Protein product: CASSGRTGYIAEAFF.

This sequence joins TRBV3-1 (or the pseudogene TRBV3-2) and TRBJ1-4; D not resolved. This CDR3 has 15 amino acids. The germline gives CDR1 LGHDT, CDR2 YNNKEL (reference sequence). Trimming left V 0 bases short and J 7 bases short, with 12 bases between. The CDR3: CASSQDPAQVEKLFF. DNA for the CDR3: TGTGCCAGCAGCCAAGATCCCGCGCAGGTTGAAAAACTGTTTTTT.

This clone was observed a few times. The chain links TRBV6-2 or TRBV6-3 to TRBJ1-5, with 8 positions matching TRBD1. The CDR3 covers 15 residues. The J segment lost 1 base and the V segment lost 1 base, leaving 0 bases of the junction unmatched. Germline V gene sequence: CDR1 MNHEY, CDR2 SVGEGT. This CDR3 reads CASSYYRGSNQPQHF. As DNA, the CDR3 is TGTGCCAGCAGTTACTACAGGGGGAGCAATCAGCCCCAGCATTTT.

This sequence joins TRBV4-3 and TRBJ1-6, with 10 bases aligning to TRBD1. Germline loops: CDR1 LGHNA, CDR2 YSLEER. The V and J ends lost 0 bases and 10 bases, in that order; junction bases with no gene match: 12. The CDR3 has 18 amino acids. CDR3 amino acids: CASSQDRDRGFSGSPLHF. The CDR3 nucleotides are TGCGCCAGCAGCCAAGATCGGGACAGGGGATTTTCGGGATCACCCCTCCACTTT.

The gene calls are TRBV6-1 and TRBJ1-2, with D uncertain. From germline, CDR1 is MNHNS and CDR2 SASEGT. With 3 bases removed from V and 4 bases from J, the gap between germline ends came to 9 bases. The CDR3 consists of 13 residues. In DNA form, the CDR3 reads TGTGCCAGCAGTGATGGCCGGGTCTATGGCTACACCTTC. This codes for CASSDGRVYGYTF.

In its sample, this clone was seen many times. The chain carries TRBV5-1 and TRBJ2-1; 15 positions match TRBD2. V dropped 4 bases and J dropped 10; count of bases not matched to a gene: 6. CDR3 size: 15 residues. CDR1 is SGHRS, CDR2 YFSETQ, per germline. The CDR3 sequence: CASSKGLAGGNEQFF. The CDR3 DNA follows: TGCGCCAGCAGCAAGGGACTAGCGGGAGGAAACGAGCAGTTCTTC.